The TCR beta chain described here comes from a study of shared clonotypes between healthy human individuals. Study-wide points: The sole specimen, blood, was sampled, and tissue repertoires likely differ. Clonotype sharing levels among donors were expected to vary with sequencing depth.

The CDR3 loop spans 15 amino acids. Germline assignment: CDR1 MDHEN and CDR2 SYDVKM. V was pared by 4 bases and J by 2 bases, with 8 bases of the junction left unmatched. A word on this clone: What it binds is not known.

In the original processing: ImmunoSEQ output lacked quality scores and full-length reads, limiting matched filtering. Measured with immunoSEQ multiplex PCR; TCRdb has only the in-frame clones, and not every one. V and J calls and clone size are as listed in that table; D and trimming were resolved from the DNA. The repertoire includes over a million clones, around 82% of them detected once, and more than 0.5% sits in the top ten. The gene calls are TRBV28 and TRBJ2-7; 7 nucleotides align to TRBD1. The receptor's source is a man aged 18 to 29 in good health. Some clones in this sample may be carry-over from other donors' samples. The sequencing input was memory CD4+ T cells from PBMCs. Subset reported: CD45RA-negative fraction. The DNA for the CDR3 is TGTGCCAGCAGTTCCCCCGGGACAGCCCCCTACGAGCAGTACTTC. As protein: CASSSPGTAPYEQYF.